The 30 T cell receptor beta chains listed next were all sequenced from one sample in a study of breast tumors, draining lymph nodes, adjacent tissues. TCRdb re-derived calls from the multiplex PCR reads in MiXCR, one entry per CDR3 protein. Here the sample spans 200,000 or so distinct CDR3 sequences, about 32% being singletons. Samples came from axillary lymph nodes draining the breast cancer. The specimen was axillary lymph node tissue. All receptors derive from a female donor with breast cancer. Some clones in this sample may be carry-over from other donors' samples.

Only a few counts were recorded for this clonotype. The V and J genes are TRBV4-2 and TRBJ1-6; D is perhaps TRBD1 (5 bases). The V gene lost 4 bases and the J gene lost 5 bases, with 15 bases spanning the gap. Germline CDR1 is LGHNA and CDR2 is YNFKEQ. This CDR3 region has 16 residues. The CDR3 coding sequence is TGTGCCAGCAGCCTACAAGATCGGGACGATAATTCACCCCTCCACTTT. This gives the protein CASSLQDRDDNSPLHF.

This clonotype appeared a few times. The CDR3 ends on some other residue instead of the conserved phenylalanine or tryptophan, so this is likely a read error. No DNA is shown, since the ends of the CDR3 on it are uncertain; the CDR3 is the one TCRdb lists. The chain uses TRBV18 and TRBJ1-4. The germline V gene has CDR1 KGHSH and CDR2 LQKENI. Termini included, the CDR3 measures 8 amino acids. The CDR3 is CASSLGTS.

This clonotype showed up many times. The chain uses TRBV18 and TRBJ2-2; D is unresolved. Germline values: CDR1 KGHSH, CDR2 LQKENI. Deletions cut 9 bases from V and 3 bases from J, with 8 bases between. The CDR3 is made up of 12 amino acids. The CDR3 sequence is CASSLYTGELFF. As DNA, the CDR3 is TGTGCCAGTAGTCTTTACACCGGGGAGCTGTTTTTT.

This clonotype was counted a few times. This may be a read error, as it is one base from a much larger clone. The chain combines TRBV4-2 with TRBJ2-1; D gene unclear. There are 15 residues in the CDR3. V lost 6 bases and J lost 2, with 14 bases in between. Germline CDR1 LGHNA, CDR2 YNFKEQ. CDR3 nucleotides: TGTGCCAGCAGTCCAGCCAAGAGCCCCTACAATGAGCAGTTCTTC. Amino acid sequence: CASSPAKSPYNEQFF.

The chain uses TRBV7-2 and TRBJ1-6, with TRBD1 matching 7 bases. The germline V gene has CDR1 SGHTA and CDR2 FQGNSA. The trim removed 0 bases at V and 9 bases at J, leaving 5 bases unmatched. This CDR3 is built from 15 residues. CDR3 loop: CASSLATGLGSPLHF. The CDR3, as DNA: TGTGCCAGCAGCTTAGCGACAGGGTTGGGTTCACCCCTCCACTTT. Filled out from reference TRBV7-2 and TRBJ1-6, the complete variable domain reads GAGVSQSPSNKVTEKGKDVELRCDPISGHTALYWYRQSLGQGLEFLIYFQGNSAPDKSGLPSDRFSAERTGGSVSTLTIQRTQQEDSAVYLCASSLATGLGSPLHFGNGTRLTVT.

This clonotype was recorded at least ten times. V and J are TRBV5-4 and TRBJ2-7; D remains ambiguous. CDR3 length: 15 amino acids. The germline V gene has CDR1 SGHNT and CDR2 YYREEE (reference sequence). The V end lost 0 bases, the J end lost 3 bases, and 13 bases lay between the germline ends. CDR3 loop: CASSLGVLVDYEQYF. DNA for the CDR3: TGTGCCAGCAGCTTGGGGGTCTTAGTTGACTACGAGCAGTACTTC. The full variable domain, its missing parts supplied by reference TRBV5-4 and TRBJ2-7, is ETGVTQSPTHLIKTRGQQVTLRCSSQSGHNTVSWYQQALGQGPQFIFQYYREEENGRGNFPPRFSGLQFPNYSSELNVNALELDDSALYLCASSLGVLVDYEQYFGPGTRLTVT.

In regard to this clonotype: With a much larger clone just one base away, this may be a read error. CDR3 residues: CSASSGGALATQYF. The DNA for the CDR3 is TGCAGTGCTAGTAGCGGGGGGGCCTTAGCGACCCAGTACTTC. The J gene is TRBJ2-5, the V gene TRBV20-1, with 11 bases that match TRBD2. This CDR3 is built from 14 residues. Germline CDR1 reads DFQATT; CDR2 reads SNEGSKA (reference sequence). V trimming: 3 bases; J trimming: 7 bases; junction bases outside the gene matches: 7.

The chain joins TRBV20-1 to TRBJ2-3, with 7 positions matching TRBD2. The J call may be wrong; the DNA end is better matched by TRBJ2-5. The CDR3 is 13 amino acids. The germline CDR1 and CDR2 sequences are DFQATT and SNEGSKA (reference sequence). CDR3 residues: CSALSVAGVTQYF. CDR3 nucleotides: TGCAGTGCTCTCTCTGTGGCGGGGGTGACCCAGTACTTC.

For this clonotype: A read error is possible here, since a much larger clone lies one base away. The V and J genes are TRBV20-1 and TRBJ1-2; TRBD1 agrees at 8 bases. The CDR3 is 13 amino acids. Unmatched junction bases numbered 10, after V lost 3 bases and J lost 10 bases. CDR1 is DFQATT and CDR2 is SNEGSKA in the germline V gene (reference sequence). The CDR3 spells CSASRQGANAYTF. CDR3 coding DNA: TGCAGTGCTAGTAGGCAGGGGGCCAATGCCTACACCTTC.

This clonotype was observed many times. The chain joins TRBV5-5 to TRBJ2-2; the D is unclear. This CDR3 is built from 15 residues. Trimming removed 0 bases at V and 0 bases at J, with 6 bases between. Germline CDR1 is SGHKS and CDR2 is YYEKEE (reference sequence). The CDR3 is CASSLEGSNTGELFF. As DNA, the CDR3 is TGTGCCAGCAGCTTGGAAGGGTCGAACACCGGGGAGCTGTTTTTT. The full variable domain, completed using reference TRBV5-5 and TRBJ2-2, is DAGVTQSPTHLIKTRGQQVTLRCSPISGHKSVSWYQQVLGQGPQFIFQYYEKEERGRGNFPDRFSARQFPNYSSELNVNALLLGDSALYLCASSLEGSNTGELFFGEGSRLTVL.

This clonotype was counted many times. The chain joins TRBV6-6 to TRBJ2-7; possibly TRBD1 or TRBD2 for D (5 bases each). The germline CDR1 and CDR2 sequences are MNHNY and SVGAGI (reference sequence). This CDR3 contains 15 residues. The germline V and J ends were trimmed by 5 bases and 2 bases, with 16 bases remaining between them. CDR3 region: CASSDVGAGPYEQYF. CDR3 bases: TGTGCCAGCAGTGACGTGGGAGCAGGGCCCTACGAGCAGTACTTC.

This clonotype was counted many times. This chain links TRBV13 with TRBJ1-2, with 8 bases that match TRBD1. In germline, CDR1 is PRHDT, CDR2 FYEKMQ (reference sequence). The CDR3 length is 13 residues. The V segment lost 6 bases and the J segment 7 bases; nucleotides outside the gene matches: 7. The CDR3 DNA reads TGTGCCAGCAGACGGACAGGGCGGGGTGGCTACACCTTC. Protein product: CASRRTGRGGYTF. The complete variable domain, with remaining parts taken from reference TRBV13 and TRBJ1-2, reads AAGVIQSPRHLIKEKRETATLKCYPIPRHDTVYWYQQGPGQDPQFLISFYEKMQSDKGSIPDRFSAQQFSDYHSELNMSSLELGDSALYFCASRRTGRGGYTFGSGTRLTVV.

The chain employs TRBV5-5 and TRBJ2-6; possible D gene TRBD1, 5 bases. The CDR3 has 14 residues. Germline CDR1 SGHKS, CDR2 YYEKEE (reference sequence). Trimming left V 0 bases short and J 11 bases short, with 12 bases between. The CDR3 nucleotides read TGTGCCAGCAGCTTGGCCCAGGGCGCCTACGTCCTGACTTTC. Amino acids: CASSLAQGAYVLTF.

The sample holds many counts of this clonotype. The chain recombines TRBV11-2 with TRBJ2-2; TRBD1 matches at 7 bases. With V trimmed by 3 bases and J by 4 bases, 2 bases remained unmatched. Germline V CDR1 and CDR2: SGHAT, FQNNGV. The CDR3 is 14 residues long. The CDR3 reads CASSLGQSTGELFF. The CDR3 coding sequence is TGTGCCAGCAGCTTGGGACAGTCCACCGGGGAGCTGTTTTTT.

This clonotype came up many times. The chain combines TRBV20-1 with TRBJ2-5, with TRBD1 as a possible D gene (6 bases). V was clipped by 2 bases and J by 4 bases, with 8 bases between them. The CDR3 has 12 amino acids. CDR1 and CDR2 from the germline V gene are DFQATT and SNEGSKA (reference sequence). CDR3 DNA: TGCAGTGCTAGAACAGGGCCAGAGACCCAGTACTTC. It translates to CSARTGPETQYF.

This clonotype was observed a few times. The genes are TRBV2 and TRBJ1-1; the D gene is possibly TRBD1 (6 bases). Germline lookup yields CDR1 SNHLY and CDR2 FYNNEI. The CDR3 is 14 amino acids. Trimming shortened V by 5 bases and J by 0 bases, and 10 bases separated the two germline ends. The CDR3 here is CASSRTAMNTEAFF. The CDR3 DNA is TGTGCCAGCAGTCGGACAGCCATGAACACTGAAGCTTTCTTT.

As for this clonotype: A clone one base away is much larger, so this may be a read error. The rearrangement joins TRBV6-5 to TRBJ1-3; no definite D call. This CDR3 is built from 15 residues. Germline CDR1 and CDR2: MNHEY and SVGAGI. The CDR3 sequence is CASSYGSREGNTMYF. The CDR3 region has the DNA TGTGCCAGCAGTTACGGGTCCCGGGAGGGAAACACCATGTATTTT.

In its sample, this clonotype was seen many times. The gene calls are TRBV2 and TRBJ2-1, with 10 bases identical to TRBD2. The germline CDR1 and CDR2 sequences are SNHLY and FYNNEI. V was clipped by 7 bases and J by 7 bases; unmatched bases: 10. This CDR3 has 15 amino acids. CDR3 in DNA: TGTGCCAGCAATCGGGAGCGGGGGGGCGTAAATGAGCAGTTCTTC. It encodes CASNRERGGVNEQFF.

Comments on this clonotype: Given a much more abundant clone one base away, this may be a read error. The chain has TRBV5-1 and TRBJ2-7, with TRBD2 matching 8 bases. Looked up from germline, CDR1 is SGHRS and CDR2 is YFSETQ. The CDR3 consists of 13 residues. Trimming took 1 base from V and 10 from J; bases not matched to a gene: 7. The CDR3, as DNA: TGCGCCAGCAGCTTGCCGGGGGGGCTCGACCAGTACTTC. It is translated as CASSLPGGLDQYF.

Many counts were recorded for this clonotype. The chain combines TRBV15 with TRBJ1-2; possible D gene TRBD1, 5 bases. The CDR3 has 17 residues. Trimming stripped 5 bases from V and 0 bases from J, with 19 bases between. CDR1 LNHNV and CDR2 YYDKDF come from the germline V gene (reference sequence). CDR3 nucleotide sequence: TGTGCCACCAGCGGTAGTATTGGCGACAGAGCTAACTATGGCTACACCTTC. It translates to CATSGSIGDRANYGYTF.

With regard to this clonotype: One end of the junction fails to match germline, which may point to a read error. This chain uses TRBV6-6 with TRBJ1-6; D not certain. CDR1 is MNHNY, CDR2 SVGAGI, per germline (reference sequence). The CDR3 has 21 amino acids. The CDR3 coding sequence is TGTGCCATCAGTCCCGTTCGCGCGGGCGACGTCAAAGGCTCCTATAATTCACCCCTCCACTTT. Protein: CAISPVRAGDVKGSYNSPLHF.

In its sample, this clonotype was seen many times. The gene calls are TRBV19 and TRBJ2-1; TRBD2 agrees at 7 bases. This CDR3 is built from 18 residues. Germline CDR1 is LNHDA and CDR2 is SQIVND (reference sequence). Germline trimming cut 3 bases from V and 4 bases from J; bases unmatched to any gene: 15. The CDR3 here is CASSISLDAQGLYNEQFF. DNA of the CDR3: TGTGCCAGTAGTATTTCGTTGGACGCTCAGGGACTATACAATGAGCAGTTCTTC.

This clonotype occurred many times. V and J are TRBV11-3 and TRBJ2-3; TRBD2 matches 8 bases. CDR1 is SGHNT, CDR2 YENEEA, per germline. The CDR3 extends over 16 amino acids. Germline trimming cut 6 bases from V and 0 bases from J; bases unmatched to any gene: 8. The chain's CDR3 is CASSSGQRGSTDTQYF. The DNA of the CDR3 is TGTGCCAGCAGTTCTGGGCAGCGGGGGAGCACAGATACGCAGTATTTT.

Details on this clonotype: A much larger clone sits a single nucleotide away, making a read error possible. The chain combines TRBV10-3 with TRBJ2-4; 8 nucleotides line up with TRBD1. The germline V gene has CDR1 ENHRY and CDR2 SYGVKD. V gave up 2 bases and J gave up 6 bases; unmatched junction bases: 6. This CDR3 region has 15 residues. In DNA, the CDR3 is TGTGCCATCAGTGAGGGACAGGGTGCGAGAAACATTCAGTACTTC. This gives the protein CAISEGQGARNIQYF.

A word on this clonotype: The junction shows a germline mismatch at one end, possibly a read error. The chain employs TRBV6-2 or TRBV6-3 and TRBJ2-3; 10 bases are shared with TRBD2. The V gene's germline CDR1 is MNHEY and CDR2 SVGEGT. The CDR3 totals 20 residues. In nucleotides, the CDR3 is TGTGCCAGCAGTTACTCGAAGTCTAGCGGGGGCACCCACTACACAGGTACGCAGTATTTT. It codes for CASSYSKSSGGTHYTGTQYF.

This clonotype was seen many times. This chain joins TRBV6-5 and TRBJ1-5; TRBD1 might be the D (6 bases). Deletions cut 5 bases from V and 4 bases from J, with 12 bases between. CDR1 is MNHEY, CDR2 SVGAGI, per germline. This CDR3 has 14 amino acids. Here the CDR3 DNA reads TGTGCCAGCAGTCGCGGGACACGGAATCAGCCCCAGCATTTT. Amino acid sequence: CASSRGTRNQPQHF.

This clonotype was observed many times. The chain joins TRBV29-1 to TRBJ2-2; D remains unclear. Per germline, CDR1 SQVTM and CDR2 ANQGSEA. V was shortened by 7 bases and J by 6 bases, with 15 bases between the two germline ends. The CDR3 is 13 residues long. The CDR3 is CSGQALVAGELFF. In nucleotides, the CDR3 is TGCAGCGGCCAGGCCTTAGTCGCCGGGGAGCTGTTTTTT.

In its sample, this clonotype was seen many times. The chain is built from TRBV20-1 and TRBJ2-3; perhaps D is TRBD1 or TRBD2 (6 bases each). Germline CDR1 DFQATT, CDR2 SNEGSKA (reference sequence). This CDR3 is built from 15 residues. V gave up 5 bases and J gave up 1 base, with 16 bases separating them. The chain's CDR3 is CSAPGGGQRTDTQYF. The CDR3, as DNA: TGCAGTGCTCCCGGAGGGGGACAACGCACAGATACGCAGTATTTT.

At least ten counts were recorded for this clonotype. J is TRBJ2-5 and V is TRBV7-2, with D uncertain. Germline V gene lookup returns CDR1 SGHTA and CDR2 FQGNSA. The V end was cut by 0 bases, the J end by 4 bases, with 12 bases between. This CDR3 is built from 15 residues. The CDR3, as DNA: TGTGCCAGCAGCTTAGCCTCTGGGCTGGCAGAGACCCAGTACTTC. Protein sequence: CASSLASGLAETQYF. The complete variable domain, with remaining parts taken from reference TRBV7-2 and TRBJ2-5, reads GAGVSQSPSNKVTEKGKDVELRCDPISGHTALYWYRQSLGQGLEFLIYFQGNSAPDKSGLPSDRFSAERTGGSVSTLTIQRTQQEDSAVYLCASSLASGLAETQYFGPGTRLLVL.

This clonotype was picked up one time. V and J are TRBV11-2 and TRBJ2-5, with D possibly TRBD2 on 6 matching bases. The V end was cut by 1 base, the J end by 9 bases, with 6 bases between. This CDR3 is built from 11 residues. Germline CDR1 is SGHAT and CDR2 is FQNNGV. CDR3 DNA sequence: TGTGCCAGCAGCTTAGCGGGGGCCCAGTACTTC. It is translated as CASSLAGAQYF.